This TCR beta chain was observed in a study of blood T cell repertoires in COVID-19. At the level of the study: Samples representing acute and convalescent COVID-19 were sourced from the United States, Italy and Spain. T cells, B-cell-depleted T cells, or PBMCs supplied cDNA or gDNA.

Original processing notes: Reference gene primer amplification gave estimated nucleated cell counts. Only in-frame clones appear in the TCRdb table, and some are missing; sequencing was by immunoSEQ multiplex PCR. D and trimming come from the DNA, and the V and J calls and clone size come from that table. The sample contains tens of thousands of clones, around 76% of which appear only once. This clone was detected only a few times. The germline V gene encodes CDR1 SEHNR and CDR2 FQNEAQ (reference sequence). This CDR3 spans 15 amino acids. V lost 6 bases and J 4 bases, leaving 16 bases between the germline ends.

This clonotype was sampled from a human donor in a cohort sampled during active COVID-19. Sequencing input: peripheral blood. The chain is built from TRBV7-9 and TRBJ2-1, with D perhaps matching TRBD1 (6 bases). The CDR3 nucleotides are TGTGCCAGCAGTAGTCCCGGGACAACGTACAATGAGCAGTTCTTC. The encoded protein is CASSSPGTTYNEQFF.